The 8 T cell receptor beta chains in this list originate from one sample, sequenced in a study of cytomegalovirus exposure and HLA in healthy donors. Method: immunoSEQ multiplex PCR; TCRdb's copy keeps in-frame clones and lacks some. The sample holds 200,000 to 250,000 clones, over 80% seen once. The sequencing input was PBMCs. The receptors stem from a woman in her twenties or thirties in good health and CMV-seropositive.

The chain has TRBV11-2 and TRBJ2-5, with 13 bases aligning to TRBD2. V gave up 0 bases and J gave up 3 bases; unmatched junction bases: 10. Germline V gene data show CDR1 as SGHAT and CDR2 as FQNNGV. This CDR3 has 19 amino acids. The CDR3: CASSLDGLAGVGLEETQYF. As DNA, the CDR3 is TGTGCCAGCAGCTTAGACGGACTAGCGGGAGTGGGGCTGGAAGAGACCCAGTACTTC.

V usage is TRBV9 and J usage is TRBJ2-1, with 8 nucleotides matching TRBD1. The V gene's germline CDR1 is SGDLS and CDR2 YYNGEE. V dropped 4 bases and J dropped 1; count of bases not matched to a gene: 4. This CDR3 region has 15 residues. CDR3 region: CASSPGQGSYNEQFF. The DNA for the CDR3 is TGTGCCAGCAGCCCCGGACAGGGTTCCTACAATGAGCAGTTCTTC.

The chain has TRBV28 and TRBJ2-7; tentatively, D is TRBD1 (6 bases). This CDR3 comprises 13 residues. From germline, CDR1 is MDHEN and CDR2 SYDVKM. V lost 6 bases and J lost 4, with 13 bases in between. DNA for the CDR3: TGTGCCAGCAGGACGGGACACCGGTACGAGCAGTACTTC. This sequence encodes CASRTGHRYEQYF.

The chain carries TRBV13 and TRBJ2-6; D is unclear. The germline CDR1 and CDR2 sequences are PRHDT and FYEKMQ (reference sequence). V was shortened by 2 bases and J by 0 bases, with 5 bases between the two germline ends. The CDR3 runs to 15 residues. For the CDR3, the DNA is TGTGCCAGCAGCTTACGGACCTCTGGGGCCAACGTCCTGACTTTC. Protein sequence: CASSLRTSGANVLTF.

This chain joins TRBV7-9 and TRBJ2-7, with 8 bases fitting TRBD2. The J segment lost 4 bases and the V segment lost 2 bases, leaving 7 bases of the junction unmatched. The CDR3 totals 15 residues. Germline CDR1 SEHNR, CDR2 FQNEAQ (reference sequence). CDR3 sequence: CASSLSLASGYEQYF. The CDR3 DNA is TGTGCCAGCAGCTTATCTCTCGCTAGCGGGTACGAGCAGTACTTC. The full variable domain, with the rest looked up from reference TRBV7-9 and TRBJ2-7, is DTGVSQNPRHKITKRGQNVTFRCDPISEHNRLYWYRQTLGQGPEFLTYFQNEAQLEKSRLLSDRFSAERPKGSFSTLEIQRTEQGDSAMYLCASSLSLASGYEQYFGPGTRLTVT.

The chain uses TRBV28 and TRBJ2-7, with unresolved D. The CDR3 runs to 13 residues. Germline V gene sequence: CDR1 MDHEN, CDR2 SYDVKM. The V gene lost 2 bases and the J gene lost 1 base, with 6 bases spanning the gap. The CDR3 sequence is CASSLPVSYEQYF. The CDR3 nucleotides are TGTGCCAGCAGTTTACCCGTATCCTACGAGCAGTACTTC.

The CDR3 sequence: CASTVWADTQYF. The CDR3 nucleotides read TGTGCCAGCACCGTTTGGGCAGATACGCAGTATTTT. The gene calls are TRBV2 and TRBJ2-3; D is uncertain. V gave up 7 bases and J gave up 4 bases, with 9 bases separating them. Germline-derived CDR1 and CDR2 are SNHLY and FYNNEI. The CDR3 runs 12 residues.

V gene TRBV27 combines with J gene TRBJ2-2; tentative D call: TRBD2 (7 bases). Germline assignment: CDR1 MNHEY and CDR2 SMNVEV (reference sequence). The germline V and J ends were trimmed by 8 bases and 6 bases, with 22 bases remaining between them. This CDR3 comprises 16 residues. The DNA for the CDR3 is TGTGCCAGCGGGGGGGGGCTAGCGCCCTTGCCCGGGGAGCTGTTTTTT. The encoded protein is CASGGGLAPLPGELFF.